This TCR beta chain was captured by sequencing in a study of regulatory T cells in long-lasting Graves disease. This CDR3 spans 13 amino acids. Germline values: CDR1 DFQATT, CDR2 SNEGSKA (reference sequence). Time point described: newly diagnosed GD, antithyroid drugs for less than 3 months. With RNA extracted from PBMCs as input, the TCR library was made. TCR beta libraries were built with iRepertoire HTBI primers and Arm-PCR of CDR3 regions. TCRdb reanalysed the multiplex PCR reads using MiXCR and keeps one entry per CDR3 protein. The profile shows about 540,000 distinct CDR3 sequences, approximately 12% of them singletons. This clonotype showed up many times. Antigen specificity is unknown. Study observations and caveats: Relative to new patients (approximately 1,000), persistent patients exhibited greater sharing of public clonotypes (2,741).

These same data were also listed under a study on T cells in Graves' hyperthyroidism and ophthalmopathy. That paper adds: Diagnoses were established using clinical symptoms, serum thyroxine and TRAb, thyroid ultrasound and orbital computed tomography. In the analysis, a 13 V-J model separated ophthalmopathy from stable hyperthyroidism. Ophthalmopathy, which appeared later, was predicted by the model a median 6.5 months before onset.

This receptor was taken from a young man with Graves disease. The sample in question was peripheral blood mononuclear cells (PBMCs), obtained at new diagnosis, from a patient treated with antithyroid drugs. This rearrangement joins TRBV20-1 to TRBJ1-1, with D tentatively TRBD1 (5 bases). The CDR3 reads CRPTKRGNTEAFF. The CDR3 nucleotides read TGCAGGCCAACAAAGAGGGGGAACACTGAAGCTTTCTTT.